These T cell receptor beta chains were read from a single sample in a study of blood T cell repertoires in COVID-19. Sequencing was performed with immunoSEQ multiplex PCR; in TCRdb, only in-frame clones are kept and a portion is missing. The table has about 44,000 clones, about 81% seen once. The sample taken for sequencing was peripheral blood. Source of these receptors: a human donor in a cohort sampled during active COVID-19. CDR3s include the opening cysteine and the closing phenylalanine or tryptophan. D genes are given only for firm matches. Only some rows state a clone size, as once, few, many or a class for expanded clones.

v_call	j_call	clone_size	d_call	cdr3_nt	cdr3_aa
TRBV9	TRBJ2-5	NA	TRBD2	TGTGCCAGCAGCGCAACTAGCGGGGGGTACTCGACCCAGTACTTC	CASSATSGGYSTQYF
TRBV9	TRBJ1-6	NA	TRBD1	TGTGCCAGCAGCGTGGACAGGGCCAATTCACCCCTCCACTTT	CASSVDRANSPLHF
TRBV4-1	TRBJ1-2	NA	NA	TGCGCCAGCAGCAGTCCGGGACACGGAAACTATGGCTACACCTTC	CASSSPGHGNYGYTF
TRBV6-5	TRBJ1-2	NA	TRBD1	TGTGCCAGCAGTTACCCGGGACAGGCTAACTATGGCTACACCTTC	CASSYPGQANYGYTF
TRBV4-2	TRBJ1-2	NA	TRBD1	TGTGCCAGCAGCCAAGATAAGGAGACAGGGGCTAACTATGGCTACACCTTC	CASSQDKETGANYGYTF
TRBV10-2	TRBJ2-1	NA	NA	TGCGCCAGCAGTGGGGGGCCTGGCAATGAGCAGTTCTTC	CASSGGPGNEQFF
TRBV15	TRBJ1-2	once	NA	TGTGCCACCAGCAGAGATCAGACAGAGAACTATGGCTACACCTTC	CATSRDQTENYGYTF
TRBV6-5	TRBJ1-5	NA	NA	TGTGCCAGCGGATTAGCAGGCAGGGAACAGCCCCAGCATTTT	CASGLAGREQPQHF
TRBV9	TRBJ2-3	NA	NA	TGTGCCAGCAGCGTCTCTCCAGGGATCAGCACAGATACGCAGTATTTT	CASSVSPGISTDTQYF
TRBV11-2	TRBJ1-1	NA	NA	TGTGCCAGCAGCTTGGGTTTAAGGAGGGGACTGAACACTGAAGCTTTCTTT	CASSLGLRRGLNTEAFF
TRBV7-2	TRBJ1-5	NA	TRBD1	TGTGCCAGCAGCTTAGGGGGACAGGGCCATCAGCCCCAGCATTTT	CASSLGGQGHQPQHF
TRBV4-1	TRBJ1-3	few	NA	TGCGCCAGCAGCCAACCCGCTGGACTGACGAACTCTGGAAACACCATATATTTT	CASSQPAGLTNSGNTIYF
TRBV5-1	TRBJ2-4	NA	TRBD1	TGCGCCAGCAGCTCCCAGGCCGGGACAGGGCAAAACATTCAGTACTTC	CASSSQAGTGQNIQYF
TRBV2	TRBJ2-2	NA	NA	TGTGCCAGCAGTCTACACAGGGCAGTACCCACCGGGGAGCTGTTTTTT	CASSLHRAVPTGELFF
TRBV6-1	TRBJ1-1	NA	TRBD1	TGTGCCAGCAGTGAACGACAGGGTAACACTGAAGCTTTCTTT	CASSERQGNTEAFF
TRBV24-1	TRBJ2-1	NA	TRBD1	TGTGCCACCAGTGATTTGCACCCAAAGACAGGGGGCTATGAGCAGTTCTTC	CATSDLHPKTGGYEQFF
TRBV7-7	TRBJ2-4	NA	TRBD1	TGTGCCAGCAGCTTAGAATCAGGGGGCAAAAACATTCAGTACTTC	CASSLESGGKNIQYF
TRBV18	TRBJ1-4	NA	NA	TGTGCCAGCTCACCAGTCCGGAGTCCGGGGGAAAAACTGTTTTTT	CASSPVRSPGEKLFF
TRBV7-9	TRBJ2-3	NA	TRBD1	TGTGCCAGCAGCCTGAGGACAGGGTGGACAGATACGCAGTATTTT	CASSLRTGWTDTQYF
TRBV6-5	TRBJ2-1	NA	TRBD2	TGTGCCAGCAGTTACACTAGCGGGGGGTTTGAGCAGTTCTTC	CASSYTSGGFEQFF
TRBV28	TRBJ2-3	NA	NA	TGTGCCAGCGGGCCGGTGGGGGGGCCCTCAGATACGCAGTATTTT	CASGPVGGPSDTQYF
TRBV27	TRBJ2-3	NA	TRBD2	TGTGCCACTGGGGACTACCCGGATACGCAGTATTTT	CATGDYPDTQYF
TRBV5-5	TRBJ2-1	NA	NA	TGTGCCAGCACGGACAGTGACAACTACAATGAGCAGTTCTTC	CASTDSDNYNEQFF
TRBV6-1	TRBJ1-6	NA	TRBD1	TGTGCCAGCAGTGAAAATAGGGACAGGCTTGTCCACTTT	CASSENRDRLVHF
TRBV6-6	TRBJ1-4	NA	NA	TGTGCCAGCAAAGGGCCAGGGGCAACTAATGAAAAACTGTTTTTT	CASKGPGATNEKLFF
TRBV11-3	TRBJ2-2	NA	TRBD2	TGTGCCAGCAGTCCTCTGACTAGCGGGGGAGCGAACACCGGGGAGCTGTTTTTT	CASSPLTSGGANTGELFF
TRBV6-5	TRBJ2-3	NA	NA	TGTGCCAGCAGGTCCGCGGCGGGAGATACGCAGTATTTT	CASRSAAGDTQYF
TRBV9	TRBJ2-1	NA	NA	TGTGCCAGCAGCACACCCACAGGGTACCCATCCTACAATGAGCAGTTCTTC	CASSTPTGYPSYNEQFF
TRBV7-3	TRBJ2-5	NA	TRBD2	TGTGCCAGCAGCTATAGCGGCGGGGGGGCCTATGAGACCCAGTACTTC	CASSYSGGGAYETQYF
TRBV7-9	TRBJ2-3	once	NA	TGTGCCACCTTGGGGGGGCTTAGTACAGATACGCAGTATTTT	CATLGGLSTDTQYF
TRBV4-1	TRBJ2-6	NA	NA	TGCGCCAGCAGCCACCCAGGGAGGTTGGGAGCCAACGTCCTGACTTTC	CASSHPGRLGANVLTF
TRBV7-3	TRBJ2-5	once	TRBD1	TGTGCCAGCAGCTCCCCGGGACAGGGGGCCTCCGCAGAGACCCAGTACTTC	CASSSPGQGASAETQYF
TRBV4-3	TRBJ1-1	NA	NA	TGCGCCAGCAGCCAAGACGGGACACCTGAAGCTTTCTTT	CASSQDGTPEAFF
TRBV10-1	TRBJ1-5	few	TRBD1	TGCGTCTTCGGGACAGGGGATCAGCCCCAGCATTTT	CVFGTGDQPQHF
TRBV9	TRBJ1-2	NA	TRBD1	TGTGCCAGCAGCGGGGGACAGGGATTGACCCTCTCCTTC	CASSGGQGLTLSF
TRBV2	TRBJ1-6	NA	TRBD1	TGTGCCGGCTCAGGGGGCTTTCCCTATAATTCACCCCTCCACTTT	CAGSGGFPYNSPLHF
TRBV28	TRBJ1-4	NA	NA	TGTGCCAGCAGGACAGCGTTTAATGAAAAACTGTTTTTT	CASRTAFNEKLFF
TRBV27	TRBJ2-7	NA	NA	TGTGCCAGCAGTCGCCAACAGGGATACGAGCAGTACTTC	CASSRQQGYEQYF
TRBV29-1	TRBJ1-2	NA	NA	TGCAGCGCTAGGATCGGGTATGGCTACACCTTC	CSARIGYGYTF
TRBV3-1/TRBV3-2	TRBJ1-2	NA	NA	TGTGCCAGCAGCCAGGAGGGGAACTATGGCTACACCTTC	CASSQEGNYGYTF
TRBV5-5	TRBJ1-5	NA	NA	TGTGCCAGCAGTTGGGGGGGGCTTAGCAATCAGCCCCAGCATTTT	CASSWGGLSNQPQHF
TRBV28	TRBJ2-3	NA	TRBD2	TGTGCCAGCAGTACCGGACTAGCGGGGCACACAGATACGCAGTATTTT	CASSTGLAGHTDTQYF
TRBV13	TRBJ1-3	once	NA	TGTGCCAGCAGCCGACTGGGAGCAGGGCCGGGGGGCACCATATATTTT	CASSRLGAGPGGTIYF
TRBV2	TRBJ2-1	NA	NA	TGTGCCAGCAGAGACCCGACTACAATCGAGCAGTTCTTC	CASRDPTTIEQFF
TRBV7-2	TRBJ1-4	NA	NA	TGTGCCAGCAGCCCTATGAGGAGTGAAAAACTGTTTTTT	CASSPMRSEKLFF
TRBV9	TRBJ2-7	NA	NA	TGTGCCAGCAGCCCGGGTGGGGGGACGAGCTCCTACGAGCAGTACTTC	CASSPGGGTSSYEQYF
TRBV6-5	TRBJ1-3	NA	NA	TGTGCCAGCCCGGGGGGCGGAAACACCATATATTTT	CASPGGGNTIYF
TRBV7-9	TRBJ1-1	NA	NA	TGTGCCAGCAGCGCGGCAGGGGCCAACACTGAAGCTTTCTTT	CASSAAGANTEAFF
TRBV3-1/TRBV3-2	TRBJ1-2	once	NA	TGTGCCAGCAGCCAAGGAGCAGGAAGCTCTGGCTACACCTTC	CASSQGAGSSGYTF
TRBV5-5	TRBJ1-1	NA	NA	TGTGCCAGCAGCCTCGCTGTGGGCAGAAACACTGAAGCTTTCTTT	CASSLAVGRNTEAFF
TRBV3-1/TRBV3-2	TRBJ2-5	NA	NA	TGTGCCAGCAGCCAAGATATTAGCGCGGGGTTCCAAGAGACCCAGTACTTC	CASSQDISAGFQETQYF
TRBV9	TRBJ2-5	NA	NA	TGTGCCAGCAGCGTCGACCTAGGGGCCTGGGAGACCCAGTACTTC	CASSVDLGAWETQYF
TRBV5-1	TRBJ2-3	NA	NA	TGCGCCAGCAGCTCTGAAAGTATCAGGGCGGCAGATACGCAGTATTTT	CASSSESIRAADTQYF
TRBV12-3/TRBV12-4	TRBJ2-2	NA	TRBD2	TGTGCCAGCAGTAGGCGGGGGTCCGGGGAGCTGTTTTTT	CASSRRGSGELFF
TRBV6-2/TRBV6-3	TRBJ1-5	few	NA	TGTGCCAGCAGTGGAGGGGTAAGCCAGGGTCAGCCCCAGCATTTT	CASSGGVSQGQPQHF